A selection of T cell receptor beta chains follows, all from one sample in a study of blood T cell repertoires in COVID-19. Sequenced by immunoSEQ multiplex PCR; TCRdb stores in-frame clones only, minus some. This table holds roughly 200,000 clones, 75% to 90% found once. The specimen was peripheral blood. Every receptor here comes from a woman between 55 and 75 years old with acute or convalescent COVID-19. Both conserved end residues are part of each CDR3.

>TRBV7-2|TRBJ1-1
CASSPTTALRTEAFF
>TRBV3-1/TRBV3-2|TRBJ1-4
CASSRSESQLFF
>TRBV19|TRBJ1-5
CASTQQGFQPQHF
>TRBV12-3/TRBV12-4|TRBJ2-1
CASYNSRRAEQFF
>TRBV6-4|TRBJ2-1
CASRAAPGLPTSEQFF
>TRBV3-1/TRBV3-2|TRBJ1-4
CASSQVRGIEKLFF
>TRBV14|TRBJ2-1
CASSQSDRNEQFF
>TRBV29-1|TRBJ1-2
CSVQGKGAFGYTF
>TRBV7-2|TRBJ2-2
CASSPDREVTGELFF
>TRBV19|TRBJ1-6
CASSLRRTGELVRSPLHF
>TRBV7-9|TRBJ1-1
CASSSQDKWNTEAFF
>TRBV4-2|TRBJ2-7
CASSQEASYEQYF
>TRBV5-1|TRBJ2-3
CASSSTGTSGRGTDTQYF
>TRBV4-1|TRBJ2-5
CASSQLGLAGGTQYF
>TRBV27|TRBJ1-6
CASRPSGGVSPLHF
>TRBV28|TRBJ2-7
CASSLAVNPGQISYEQYF
>TRBV19|TRBJ1-5
CASSKTGVDQPQHF
>TRBV7-2|TRBJ2-7
CASSLGQNEQYF
>TRBV3-1/TRBV3-2|TRBJ2-1
CASSQGTSGSFEQFF
>TRBV11-3|TRBJ2-5
CASSQGQGERETQYF
>TRBV4-1|TRBJ1-1
CASSQGRGQGAFF
>TRBV6-5|TRBJ1-6
CASSLQGGNSPLHF
>TRBV6-5|TRBJ1-1
CASKGAGRNTEAFF
>TRBV5-1|TRBJ1-6
CASSIKGGDNSPLHF
>TRBV5-7|TRBJ1-3
CASQGVVVNTIYF
>TRBV28|TRBJ1-1
CASSFPAGMNTEAFF
>TRBV7-9|TRBJ2-7
CASSTPLGGNGYEQYF
>TRBV30|TRBJ1-3
CAWSHQDLRSGNTIYF
>TRBV6-2/TRBV6-3|TRBJ1-1
CASSGQGYTEAFF
>TRBV27|TRBJ2-1
CASSLVTGGGYNEQFF
>TRBV20-1|TRBJ2-3
CSASSGTSTDTQYF
>TRBV3-1/TRBV3-2|TRBJ2-1
CASTSQGDNEQFF
>TRBV9|TRBJ1-1
CASSSGGGYLTEAFF
>TRBV2|TRBJ1-1
CASSVRSGITEAFF
>TRBV29-1|TRBJ1-1
CSVVGTGFIFF
>TRBV6-2/TRBV6-3|TRBJ2-3
CASSYSRGTDTQYF
>TRBV28|TRBJ1-1
CASSLQGGTHAEAFF
>TRBV7-8|TRBJ1-4
CASSPYWGQGNEKLFF
>TRBV28|TRBJ1-5
CASSSTQGLNNQPQHF
>TRBV9|TRBJ2-2
CASSGGSWAGELFF
>TRBV12-5|TRBJ1-1
CASGLVGGGATEAFF
>TRBV5-1|TRBJ2-5
CASSSGTSANQETQYF
>TRBV5-1|TRBJ1-1
CASSLETRVNTEAFF
>TRBV19|TRBJ1-6
CASRSSSARFNSPLHF
>TRBV7-9|TRBJ1-4
CASSQTGNSEKLFF
>TRBV7-3|TRBJ1-1
CASSLTGGKYTEAFF
>TRBV9|TRBJ1-1
CASSARGVDTEAFF
>TRBV20-1|TRBJ1-2
CSAKMLSGYTF
>TRBV28|TRBJ2-4
CASSRPGQGSGNIQYF
>TRBV5-1|TRBJ1-5
CASSVHVGQPQHF
>TRBV5-6|TRBJ1-2
CASRNRVSYYGYTF
>TRBV7-9|TRBJ1-2
CASSLLRGDYGYTF
>TRBV5-1|TRBJ2-7
CASSLGTGGSYEQYF